The clone carrying this T cell receptor (beta chain) was seen a few times. The antigen remains unidentified. The data originate from a study of post-analysis software for immune sequencing data. Overall study context: Recorded disease courses covered relapsing-remitting, secondary progressive and progressive-relapsing multiple sclerosis. Some patients had no subtype annotation. General observations from the study: Significantly lower normalized Chao1 diversity was found in patients with multiple sclerosis relative to controls. Relative to controls, patients had five TRBV segments at higher frequency, with TRBV5-6, TRBV5-1 and TRBV20-1 among these.

Every TCR beta cDNA library bore unique molecular identifiers. Each sample of about 0.95 to 11 million input T cells yielded around 500,000 cDNA molecules, so each molecule approximated one T cell. TCRdb redid the calling of the PCR reads with MiXCR, one entry per CDR3 protein. The table records hundreds of thousands of distinct CDR3 sequences, 25% to 30% of them present only once. This CDR3 is built from 14 residues. Trimming took off 6 bases at V and 0 bases at J, with 9 bases between the two ends. The V gene's germline CDR1 is SQVTM and CDR2 ANQGSEA. V is TRBV29-1 and J is TRBJ2-6; no definite D call. This TCR was sampled from a girl between 10 and 17 years old with multiple sclerosis. The source material was blood. The DNA of the CDR3 is TGCAGCGTGCCGATATTCTCTGGGGCCAACGTCCTGACTTTC. Amino acids: CSVPIFSGANVLTF.